These 25 T cell receptor beta chains came from one sample sequenced in a study of cytomegalovirus exposure and HLA in healthy donors. PCR involved 60 Vbeta and 13 Jbeta primers. Here immunoSEQ multiplex PCR was the method, and the copy in TCRdb shows in-frame clones only, minus some. The sample lists some 160,000 clones; roughly 80% were seen once. The sequenced material came from PBMCs. These receptors originate from a male donor in good health and CMV-seropositive.

V and J are TRBV28 and TRBJ1-2; D might be TRBD1 (6 bases). The CDR3 contains 12 residues. The V and J ends lost 5 bases and 7 bases respectively, with 11 bases between them. CDR1 and CDR2 from the germline V gene are MDHEN and SYDVKM. CDR3 amino acids: CASSTGPGGYTF. Here the CDR3 DNA reads TGTGCCAGCAGTACAGGGCCGGGTGGCTACACCTTC.

The gene calls are TRBV6-5 and TRBJ1-5; D remains ambiguous. Trimming removed 10 bases at V and 3 bases at J, with 16 bases between. CDR1 is MNHEY and CDR2 is SVGAGI in the germline V gene. The CDR3 covers 14 residues. CDR3 loop: CATQPGDLNQPQHF. The CDR3 nucleotides read TGTGCCACCCAGCCCGGGGATCTCAATCAGCCCCAGCATTTT.

The V and J genes are TRBV6-1 and TRBJ2-7; the match to TRBD1 covers 8 bases. Germline V CDR1 and CDR2: MNHNS, SASEGT. The CDR3 extends over 14 amino acids. V shed 3 bases, J shed 1 base, and the junction held 2 bases outside the gene matches. The CDR3 is CASSEQGASYEQYF. In DNA form, the CDR3 reads TGTGCCAGCAGTGAGCAGGGGGCGTCCTACGAGCAGTACTTC.

This chain joins TRBV14 and TRBJ2-7; the match to TRBD1 covers 9 bases. Germline CDR1 is SGHDN and CDR2 is FVKESK. Trimming cost V 1 base and J 3 bases; bases outside gene matches: 10. The CDR3 is made up of 17 amino acids. The CDR3 spells CASSQGKGMDRGYEQYF. DNA for the CDR3: TGTGCCAGCAGCCAAGGAAAGGGTATGGACAGGGGCTACGAGCAGTACTTC.

The chain recombines TRBV5-1 with TRBJ2-5, with 7 bases aligning to TRBD1. V lost 6 bases to trimming and J lost 2 bases; unmatched junction nucleotides: 7. Germline loops: CDR1 SGHRS, CDR2 YFSETQ. The CDR3 contains 14 residues. In nucleotides, the CDR3 is TGCGCCAGCAACACGGGACAGCTACAAGAGACCCAGTACTTC. Amino acids: CASNTGQLQETQYF. Supplemented by reference TRBV5-1 and TRBJ2-5, the full variable domain reads KAGVTQTPRYLIKTRGQQVTLSCSPISGHRSVSWYQQTPGQGLQFLFEYFSETQRNKGNFPGRFSGRQFSNSRSEMNVSTLELGDSALYLCASNTGQLQETQYFGPGTRLLVL.

This clone came up a few times. The V call is TRBV19, the J call TRBJ2-1, with TRBD2 matching over 11 bases. This CDR3 is 17 amino acids long. The V gene end was trimmed by 5 bases and the J gene end by 6 bases; junction bases not matched to a gene: 12. From germline, CDR1 is LNHDA and CDR2 SQIVND (reference sequence). The CDR3 nucleotides read TGTGCCAGTAGTCCTCCACTAGCGGGGGTTTTAGGCAATGAGCAGTTCTTC. Its protein is CASSPPLAGVLGNEQFF.

The rearrangement links TRBV15 to TRBJ2-7, with D perhaps matching TRBD2 (5 bases). Deletions cut 0 bases from V and 3 bases from J, with 9 bases between. Germline loops: CDR1 LNHNV, CDR2 YYDKDF (reference sequence). This CDR3 region has 14 residues. The CDR3 region is CATSREDGIYEQYF. CDR3 DNA sequence: TGTGCCACCAGCAGAGAGGACGGGATCTACGAGCAGTACTTC.

The V and J genes are TRBV6-1 and TRBJ1-3, with 8 bases identical to TRBD1. V shed 4 bases, J shed 2 bases, and the junction held 4 bases outside the gene matches. Looked up from germline, CDR1 is MNHNS and CDR2 is SASEGT. The CDR3 is made up of 15 amino acids. This chain's CDR3 is CASSALQGAGNTIYF. The CDR3 region has the DNA TGTGCCAGCAGTGCTCTACAGGGGGCTGGAAACACCATATATTTT.

The chain has TRBV6-5 and TRBJ2-7, with 7 bases that match TRBD1. The CDR3 sequence is 16 residues long. V lost 0 bases to trimming and J lost 2 bases; unmatched junction nucleotides: 7. In germline, CDR1 is MNHEY, CDR2 SVGAGI. DNA of the CDR3: TGTGCCAGCAGTTACTCCCACAGGGGTCCAGCCTACGAGCAGTACTTC. Encoded protein: CASSYSHRGPAYEQYF.

The V call is TRBV19, the J call TRBJ1-5; D is perhaps TRBD1 (5 bases). Looked up from germline, CDR1 is LNHDA and CDR2 is SQIVND (reference sequence). The CDR3 spans 17 residues. Trimming removed 1 base from V and 7 bases from J, with 20 bases in between. CDR3 nucleotides: TGTGCCAGTAGTATAGCCACACGACAGTTCCTCGGGCAGCCCCAGCATTTT. This sequence encodes CASSIATRQFLGQPQHF.

The J gene is TRBJ1-5, the V gene TRBV2, with D possibly TRBD1 on 6 matching bases. The germline V gene encodes CDR1 SNHLY and CDR2 FYNNEI. V was pared by 1 base and J by 0 bases, with 19 bases between. This CDR3 region has 19 residues. The DNA for the CDR3 is TGTGCCAGCAGTGAAGAGGGACACGGTCTACCGATTAGCAATCAGCCCCAGCATTTT. The encoded protein is CASSEEGHGLPISNQPQHF. The full variable domain, its missing parts supplied by reference TRBV2 and TRBJ1-5, is EPEVTQTPSHQVTQMGQEVILRCVPISNHLYFYWYRQILGQKVEFLVSFYNNEISEKSEIFDDQFSVERPDGSNFTLKIRSTKLEDSAMYFCASSEEGHGLPISNQPQHFGDGTRLSIL.

This clone was detected a few times. The chain links TRBV11-2 to TRBJ2-2; 11 bases are a match to TRBD1. Germline lookup yields CDR1 SGHAT and CDR2 FQNNGV. Trimming cost V 1 base and J 5 bases; bases outside gene matches: 6. CDR3 size: 17 residues. For the CDR3, the DNA is TGTGCCAGCAGCTTAGTAGCGGGACAGGGGGGGACCGGGGAGCTGTTTTTT. Residues: CASSLVAGQGGTGELFF.

The V gene is TRBV4-3, the J gene TRBJ1-2; the D is unclear. CDR3 length equals 13 residues. Trimming cost V 0 bases and J 2 bases, with 4 bases left between them. Germline loops: CDR1 LGHNA, CDR2 YSLEER. This CDR3 is CASSQDRNYGYTF. As DNA, the CDR3 is TGCGCCAGCAGCCAAGACAGGAACTATGGCTACACCTTC.

V usage is TRBV19 and J usage is TRBJ2-6; 9 bases fit TRBD2. Unmatched junction bases numbered 7, after V lost 5 bases and J lost 2 bases. Germline CDR1 is LNHDA and CDR2 is SQIVND (reference sequence). The CDR3 is 17 amino acids. CDR3 DNA sequence: TGTGCCAGTAGTCGGTTGCGGGAGGGCGCTGGGGCCAACGTCCTGACTTTC. It translates to CASSRLREGAGANVLTF. The entire variable domain, with the rest obtained from reference TRBV19 and TRBJ2-6, is as follows: DGGITQSPKYLFRKEGQNVTLSCEQNLNHDAMYWYRQDPGQGLRLIYYSQIVNDFQKGDIAEGYSVSREKKESFPLTVTSAQKNPTAFYLCASSRLREGAGANVLTFGAGSRLTVL.

This chain uses TRBV6-5 with TRBJ2-6; a weak D match, TRBD2 (5 bases). Germline V gene data show CDR1 as MNHEY and CDR2 as SVGAGI. The ends were cut back, 8 bases at V and 4 bases at J, with 12 bases in the middle. The CDR3 loop spans 14 amino acids. The CDR3 DNA reads as TGTGCCAGCCGAGCCTGGAGGGGGGCCAACGTCCTGACTTTC. Encoded protein: CASRAWRGANVLTF.

This clone was observed a single time. The CDR3, as DNA: TGTGCCAGCTCAGGGGGCGAGAATCAGCCCCAGCATTTT. As protein: CASSGGENQPQHF. The chain is built from TRBV18 and TRBJ1-5; tentatively, D is TRBD1 (6 bases). Trimming took 5 bases from V and 4 from J, leaving 9 bases between them. Germline assignment: CDR1 KGHSH and CDR2 LQKENI. There are 13 residues in the CDR3.

This chain connects TRBV5-1 to TRBJ1-4, with 8 bases fitting TRBD1. CDR1 is SGHRS, CDR2 YFSETQ, per germline. J was trimmed by 8 bases and V by 4 bases; bases with no gene match: 13. This CDR3 contains 16 residues. CDR3 sequence reads: CASSAGTTGGYEKLFF. The CDR3 nucleotides read TGCGCCAGCAGCGCAGGAACCACAGGGGGATACGAAAAACTGTTTTTT.

This chain connects TRBV27 to TRBJ2-1; 10 bases line up with TRBD1. V lost 2 bases and J lost 2; bases outside the gene matches: 0. Looked up from germline, CDR1 is MNHEY and CDR2 is SMNVEV (reference sequence). The CDR3 length is 15 residues. CDR3 sequence reads: CASSLDRGPYNEQFF. The CDR3 nucleotides read TGTGCCAGCAGTTTAGACAGGGGGCCCTACAATGAGCAGTTCTTC.

The chain employs TRBV4-3 and TRBJ1-2; unclear D gene. V was trimmed by 0 bases and J by 7 bases, leaving 9 bases between them. The CDR3 runs 13 residues. Per germline, CDR1 LGHNA and CDR2 YSLEER. CDR3 sequence: CASSQDYNTGYTF. CDR3 bases: TGCGCCAGCAGCCAAGATTACAACACTGGCTACACCTTC.

This clone was counted once. At one boundary the junction diverges from the germline segment, which might be a read error. The chain recombines TRBV29-1 with TRBJ2-6; possibly TRBD1 for D (5 bases). The CDR3 loop spans 14 amino acids. The germline CDR1 and CDR2 sequences are SQVTM and ANQGSEA. Here the CDR3 reads CSVASGSGANGLTF. CDR3 sequence (DNA): TGCAGCGTTGCATCCGGGTCTGGGGCCAACGGCCTGACTTTC.

The chain uses TRBV5-8 and TRBJ1-2; D perhaps matches TRBD1 (5 bases). The ends were cut back, 2 bases at V and 8 bases at J, with 19 bases in the middle. Germline assignment: CDR1 SGHTS and CDR2 YDEGEE. The CDR3 extends over 15 amino acids. This CDR3 is CASSFRDGEGRGYTF. Here the CDR3 DNA reads TGTGCCAGCAGCTTTAGGGACGGCGAGGGGAGGGGCTACACCTTC.

The V and J genes are TRBV6-4 and TRBJ2-3; tentatively, D is TRBD1 (5 bases). V gave up 2 bases and J gave up 8 bases, with 11 bases separating them. Germline CDR1 reads MRHNA; CDR2 reads SNTAGT. The CDR3 length is 13 residues. CDR3 nucleotide sequence: TGTGCCAGCAGTGACCAGGGATCGAGTACGCAGTATTTT. It translates to CASSDQGSSTQYF.

This chain links TRBV7-8 with TRBJ2-1, with 8 bases that match TRBD2. The CDR3 runs to 12 residues. With V trimmed by 10 bases and J by 7 bases, 6 bases remained unmatched. Germline CDR1 is SGHVS and CDR2 is FQNEAQ. CDR3 sequence reads: CATGLAANEQFF. The CDR3 coding sequence is TGTGCCACTGGACTAGCTGCTAATGAGCAGTTCTTC. The variable domain in full, with the rest retrieved from reference TRBV7-8 and TRBJ2-1, is GAGVSQSPRYKVAKRGQDVALRCDPISGHVSLFWYQQALGQGPEFLTYFQNEAQLDKSGLPSDRFFAERPEGSVSTLKIQRTQQEDSAVYLCATGLAANEQFFGPGTRLTVL.

The chain uses TRBV28 and TRBJ2-1; D perhaps matches TRBD2 (6 bases). CDR1 MDHEN and CDR2 SYDVKM come from the germline V gene. The CDR3 is 15 amino acids. The germline V and J ends were trimmed by 2 bases and 4 bases, with 12 bases remaining between them. The DNA of the CDR3 is TGTGCCAGCAGTTTAGGCGGGGCGGCTTACAATGAGCAGTTCTTC. Its protein is CASSLGGAAYNEQFF.

The chain combines TRBV30 with TRBJ2-1; 8 bases agree with TRBD2. This CDR3 is built from 15 residues. The V gene end was trimmed by 0 bases and the J gene end by 7 bases; junction bases not matched to a gene: 8. CDR1 and CDR2 (germline): GTSNPN, SVGIG (reference sequence). In nucleotides, the CDR3 is TGTGCCTGGAGTGTCGGGGGGGCGCATCTAAATGAGCAGTTCTTC. As protein: CAWSVGGAHLNEQFF.